The text below deals with one T cell receptor beta chain. Its antigen remains unknown. TCRdb's table, derived via immunoSEQ multiplex PCR, lists solely in-frame clones and lacks some. The sample yields 7,000 to 8,500 clones, around 85% seen once. The data belong to a study of neoadjuvant nivolumab and ipilimumab in lung cancer. Study-wide results and caveats: Resected-tumor TCR richness correlated positively with pretherapy blood richness.

Germline V gene data show CDR1 as SEHNR and CDR2 as FQNEAQ (reference sequence). There are 14 residues in the CDR3. The trim removed 5 bases at V and 4 bases at J, leaving 8 bases unmatched. The material sequenced was tumor tissue, taken after neoadjuvant nivolumab, alone or with ipilimumab, at or shortly before surgery. The TCR originated in an adult with non-small cell lung cancer. The chain employs TRBV7-9 and TRBJ2-7; the match to TRBD1 covers 7 bases. CDR3: CASSRTGDSYEQYF. CDR3 bases: TGTGCCAGCAGCCGCACAGGGGATTCGTACGAGCAGTACTTC. The whole variable domain, filled in from reference TRBV7-9 and TRBJ2-7, reads DTGVSQNPRHKITKRGQNVTFRCDPISEHNRLYWYRQTLGQGPEFLTYFQNEAQLEKSRLLSDRFSAERPKGSFSTLEIQRTEQGDSAMYLCASSRTGDSYEQYFGPGTRLTVT.